The 3 T cell receptor beta chains below all came from one sample that was sequenced in a study of response to subunit inactivated influenza vaccine. TCRdb passed the RT-PCR reads through MiXCR, listing each CDR3 protein once. The profile covers roughly 780,000 distinct CDR3 sequences, with about 18% appearing a single time and roughly 10% taken by the ten largest. Sequenced material: PBMCs from blood, taken around 5 days after vaccination. The receptors stem from a man aged 45-65 years who received an inactivated influenza vaccine.

V and J are TRBV10-3 and TRBJ1-6; D unclear. Germline CDR1 ENHRY, CDR2 SYGVKD. The CDR3 consists of 14 residues. V was pared by 3 bases and J by 11 bases, with 14 bases between. CDR3 DNA sequence: TGTGCCATCAGTGAACCCCCCTTGAATGCACCCCTCCACTTT. This codes for CAISEPPLNAPLHF.

Regarding this clonotype: Just one base apart from a much larger clone, this may be a read error. This sequence joins TRBV5-1 and TRBJ1-2; 8 bases align to TRBD1. The CDR3 consists of 14 residues. CDR1 and CDR2 (germline): SGHRS, YFSETQ. The CDR3 DNA reads as TGCGCCAGAAGCTTGGGTGACAGGGGACATGGCTACACCTTC. It is translated as CARSLGDRGHGYTF.

The chain links TRBV21-1 to TRBJ2-5. TRBV21-1 counts as a pseudogene. This CDR3 has 14 amino acids. CDR3 sequence reads: CASSTDRHRETQYF. CDR3 DNA sequence: TGTGCCAGCAGCACGGACCGACACCGAGAGACCCAGTACTTC.